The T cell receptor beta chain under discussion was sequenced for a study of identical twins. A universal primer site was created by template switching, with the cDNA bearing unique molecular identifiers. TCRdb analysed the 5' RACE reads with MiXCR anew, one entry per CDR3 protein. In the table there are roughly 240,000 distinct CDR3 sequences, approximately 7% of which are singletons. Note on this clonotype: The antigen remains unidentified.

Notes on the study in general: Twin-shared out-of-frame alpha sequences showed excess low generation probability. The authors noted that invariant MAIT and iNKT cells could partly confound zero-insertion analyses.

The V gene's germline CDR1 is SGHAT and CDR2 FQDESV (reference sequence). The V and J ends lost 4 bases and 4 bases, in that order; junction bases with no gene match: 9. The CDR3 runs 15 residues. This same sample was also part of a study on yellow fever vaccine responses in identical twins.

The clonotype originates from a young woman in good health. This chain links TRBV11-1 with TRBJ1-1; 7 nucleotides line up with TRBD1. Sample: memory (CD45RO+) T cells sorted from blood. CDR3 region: CASSSRTGRGTEAFF. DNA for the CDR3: TGTGCCAGCAGCTCCAGGACAGGCCGGGGCACTGAAGCTTTCTTT.